This T cell receptor (beta chain) was sequenced for a study of identifying expanded T cells in peripheral blood. Measured with immunoSEQ multiplex PCR; TCRdb has only the in-frame clones, and not every one. The sample has roughly 100,000 clones, roughly 91% seen once; the top ten hold less than 20%. The trim removed 0 bases at V and 4 bases at J, leaving 4 bases unmatched. The CDR3 covers 16 residues. Germline lookup yields CDR1 MDHEN and CDR2 SYDVKM. The source of this sequence is a person aged 18 to 75 in good health. The specimen sequenced was blood. This chain connects TRBV28 to TRBJ2-1; 9 nucleotides align to TRBD1. The DNA of the CDR3 is TGTGCCAGCAGTTTATGGTTGGACAGGGGATACAATGAGCAGTTCTTC. It codes for CASSLWLDRGYNEQFF.